This TCR beta chain originates from a study of blood T cell repertoires in COVID-19. Study-wide context: In each case, the material was cDNA or gDNA derived from T cells, B-cell-depleted T cells, or PBMCs.

The germline V gene has CDR1 SGHVS and CDR2 FNYEAQ. The CDR3 covers 14 residues. V dropped 7 bases and J dropped 3 bases, with 12 bases sitting between them. Libraries were prepared by immunoSEQ multiplex PCR; TCRdb keeps only in-frame clonotypes and omits some of them. Altogether fewer than 150,000 clones are present, around 84% being singletons, with the ten largest covering less than 15%. The clonotype was recovered from a human donor in a cohort sampled during active COVID-19. The sample consisted of peripheral blood. The chain has TRBV7-6 and TRBJ1-4; D is unresolved. CDR3 DNA: TGTGCCAGCAAACTGGGAGAGGCTAATGAAAAACTGTTTTTT. Translation: CASKLGEANEKLFF. Supplemented by reference TRBV7-6 and TRBJ1-4, the full variable domain reads GAGVSQSPRYKVTKRGQDVALRCDPISGHVSLYWYRQALGQGPEFLTYFNYEAQQDKSGLPNDRFSAERPEGSISTLTIQRTEQRDSAMYRCASKLGEANEKLFFGSGTQLSVL.